A selection of T cell receptor beta chains follows, all from one sample in a study of shared T cell receptors in the human thymus. TCRdb's copy holds only in-frame clones and misses some; the assay was immunoSEQ multiplex PCR. The data show hundreds of thousands of clones, roughly 90% seen once. The same data also contributed to another study, on human thymus T cells.

Sequencing was performed on thymocytes. These receptors were obtained from a boy younger than two with a congenital heart defect. The CDR3 runs from the conserved cysteine through the conserved F or W. A D gene is named only where the DNA matches it firmly. Size tells how often a clone was seen (once, few, many) or the class of an expanded clone, and some rows leave it out.

cdr3_aa cdr3_nt j_call d_call v_call clone_size
CATSRSGTTGLSTDTQYF TGTGCCACCAGCAGATCCGGAACCACCGGGTTGAGCACAGATACGCAGTATTTT TRBJ2-3 . TRBV15 .
CASSQDPRGIYEQYF TGTGCCAGCAGCCAAGACCCCAGGGGAATCTACGAGCAGTACTTC TRBJ2-7 . TRBV4-2 .
CASSGQETSGRAGADTQYF TGTGCCAGCAGCGGACAGGAGACTAGCGGGAGGGCCGGGGCAGATACGCAGTATTTT TRBJ2-3 TRBD2 TRBV13 .
CASSKDRPPFYEQYF TGCGCCAGCAGCAAAGACAGGCCTCCCTTCTACGAGCAGTACTTC TRBJ2-7 . TRBV10-1 .
CASSLGGPYEQYF TGTGCCAGCAGCTTAGGAGGCCCCTACGAGCAGTACTTC TRBJ2-7 . TRBV7-2 once
CASSLRVDIRTISYEQYF TGTGCCAGCAGCTTAAGGGTCGATATCAGGACTATATCCTACGAGCAGTACTTC TRBJ2-7 . TRBV13 .
CASEGAASGNTIYF TGTGCCAGCGAGGGGGCGGCCTCTGGAAACACCATATATTTT TRBJ1-3 TRBD1 TRBV28 .
CSIRGGAGTEAFF TGCAGCATTCGAGGGGGAGCTGGAACTGAAGCTTTCTTT TRBJ1-1 . TRBV29-1 .
CASSSEFRPQETQYF TGTGCCAGCAGCTCCGAGTTCAGGCCCCAGGAGACCCAGTACTTC TRBJ2-5 . TRBV5-4 .
CASSALLAGDLSYEQYF TGTGCCAGCAGCGCCCTACTAGCGGGAGATCTCTCCTACGAGCAGTACTTC TRBJ2-7 TRBD2 TRBV5-6 .
CASSFRTLHGELFF TGTGCCAGCAGTTTCCGGACTTTGCACGGGGAGCTGTTTTTT TRBJ2-2 . TRBV28 .
CASSQDGTSGSKTDTQYF TGCGCCAGCAGCCAAGATGGGACTAGCGGGAGTAAAACAGATACGCAGTATTTT TRBJ2-3 TRBD2 TRBV4-1 .
CASSFVPRLVIAPYEQYF TGTGCCAGCAGCTTCGTACCGAGACTAGTGATCGCCCCCTACGAGCAGTACTTC TRBJ2-7 . TRBV11-3 .
CASRRRGAYNEQFF TGCGCCAGCCGTCGTCGCGGGGCCTACAATGAGCAGTTCTTC TRBJ2-1 . TRBV5-1 once
CASSRSGRIAKNIQYF TGTGCCAGCAGCCGAAGCGGGAGGATAGCCAAAAACATTCAGTACTTC TRBJ2-4 TRBD2 TRBV11-2 .
CASSPGTGAGTQYF TGTGCCAGCAGTCCCGGGACAGGGGCGGGGACCCAGTACTTC TRBJ2-5 TRBD1 TRBV13 .
CAIRADGTPWNEQYF TGTGCCATCAGAGCGGACGGGACTCCTTGGAACGAGCAGTACTTC TRBJ2-7 . TRBV10-3 .
CASSHPDSDRPYEQYF TGTGCCAGCAGCCACCCTGACTCGGACAGACCCTACGAGCAGTACTTC TRBJ2-7 . TRBV5-4 .
CASSQAVLAVTDTQYF TGTGCCAGCAGCCAAGCGGTCCTAGCGGTCACAGATACGCAGTATTTT TRBJ2-3 TRBD2 TRBV14 once
CARSPYRGGETQYF TGTGCCAGAAGCCCATACAGGGGAGGAGAGACCCAGTACTTC TRBJ2-5 . TRBV5-3 .
CASSYIRGGVAYEQYF TGTGCCAGCAGTTACATACGGGGGGGGGTAGCCTACGAGCAGTACTTC TRBJ2-7 TRBD2 TRBV6-5 .
CASRTYRGLGEQYF TGTGCCAGCAGGACCTACAGGGGGCTGGGCGAGCAGTACTTC TRBJ2-7 TRBD1 TRBV28 .
CASSLVSGRWGREQFF TGTGCCAGCAGCTTAGTAAGCGGGAGGTGGGGTCGTGAGCAGTTCTTC TRBJ2-1 TRBD2 TRBV7-9 few
CASSYTLASYNEQFF TGTGCCAGCAGTTACACCCTAGCGTCCTACAATGAGCAGTTCTTC TRBJ2-1 . TRBV6-5 .
CASSMAGATDTQYF TGTGCCAGTAGTATGGCGGGAGCGACAGATACGCAGTATTTT TRBJ2-3 TRBD2 TRBV19 .
CASSVGGRFSYNEQFF TGTGCCAGCAGCGTAGGCGGGAGGTTCTCCTACAATGAGCAGTTCTTC TRBJ2-1 TRBD2 TRBV9 .
CASSLSPGGNTEAFF TGTGCCAGCAGCTTATCCCCCGGTGGGAACACTGAAGCTTTCTTT TRBJ1-1 . TRBV7-3 .
CASSYSGQGAGELFF TGTGCCAGCAGTTACTCGGGACAGGGGGCCGGGGAGCTGTTTTTT TRBJ2-2 TRBD1 TRBV6-5 .
CASSFLPSRQGRHEQYF TGTGCCAGCAGTTTCCTCCCATCGAGACAGGGTCGGCACGAGCAGTACTTC TRBJ2-7 TRBD1 TRBV27 .
CASSRGWIGNQPQHF TGTGCCAGTAGCCGGGGGTGGATAGGCAATCAGCCCCAGCATTTT TRBJ1-5 . TRBV19 .
CASGLVQVVDPGANVLTF TGTGCTAGTGGTTTGGTACAGGTCGTAGACCCTGGGGCCAACGTCCTGACTTTC TRBJ2-6 . TRBV12-5 .
CASMISGASTDTQYF TGTGCCAGCATGATCAGCGGGGCTAGCACAGATACGCAGTATTTT TRBJ2-3 TRBD2 TRBV25-1 .
CASIWELAGGPPRETQYF TGTGCCAGCATCTGGGAACTAGCGGGAGGGCCCCCGCGAGAGACCCAGTACTTC TRBJ2-5 TRBD2 TRBV2 .
CASSPSESGSSYNEQFF TGTGCCAGCTCACCATCTGAAAGCGGCAGCTCCTACAATGAGCAGTTCTTC TRBJ2-1 . TRBV18 .
CASSLIGGRAGDTQYF TGTGCCAGCAGCTTAATAGGCGGGAGGGCCGGAGATACGCAGTATTTT TRBJ2-3 TRBD2 TRBV7-3 .
CASGFQTGTGEYNEQFF TGTGCTAGTGGTTTCCAGACCGGGACAGGGGAATACAATGAGCAGTTCTTC TRBJ2-1 TRBD1 TRBV12-5 .
CASSPTDRGQGGELFF TGTGCCAGCAGTCCGACGGACAGGGGGCAAGGCGGGGAGCTGTTTTTT TRBJ2-2 TRBD1 TRBV27 .
CASSLALADTQYF TGTGCCAGCAGCTTGGCCCTAGCAGATACGCAGTATTTT TRBJ2-3 . TRBV5-4 .
CASSFSTGERYEQYF TGCGCCAGCAGCTTCTCGACAGGGGAGCGGTACGAGCAGTACTTC TRBJ2-7 TRBD1 TRBV5-1 .
CASSGDRGPSGSRETQYF TGTGCCAGCAGTGGAGACAGGGGTCCTAGCGGGAGTAGGGAGACCCAGTACTTC TRBJ2-5 TRBD2 TRBV27 .
CASSFGTPNTEAFF TGCGCCAGCAGCTTTGGGACACCAAACACTGAAGCTTTCTTT TRBJ1-1 . TRBV5-1 .
CASSQDHSGHHFTYEQYF TGCGCCAGCAGCCAAGATCACTCGGGACACCACTTCACCTACGAGCAGTACTTC TRBJ2-7 . TRBV4-3 .
CASHLEPRGNSGNTIYF TGTGCCTCCCATCTAGAACCCCGTGGAAACTCTGGAAACACCATATATTTT TRBJ1-3 . TRBV30 .
CASSQRGPILAGGFGDHIQYF TGCGCCAGCAGCCAAAGGGGGCCCATACTAGCGGGAGGGTTCGGGGATCACATTCAGTACTTC TRBJ2-4 TRBD2 TRBV4-1 .
CASSGQGNEQFF TGTGCCAGCAGTGGACAGGGAAATGAGCAGTTCTTC TRBJ2-1 TRBD1 TRBV2 .
CASSCTTGGESNQPQHF TGTGCCAGCAGCTGCACGACAGGGGGCGAGAGCAATCAGCCCCAGCATTTT TRBJ1-5 TRBD1 TRBV5-5 .
CASSLGEDGYEQYF TGTGCCAGCAGCTTAGGGGAGGACGGCTACGAGCAGTACTTC TRBJ2-7 . TRBV7-2 .
CASSGMTGTNTEAFF TGCGCCAGCAGCGGGATGACAGGGACGAACACTGAAGCTTTCTTT TRBJ1-1 TRBD1 TRBV5-1 once
CASSHGTDNQPQHF TGCGCCAGCAGCCACGGGACAGATAATCAGCCCCAGCATTTT TRBJ1-5 TRBD1 TRBV4-1 .